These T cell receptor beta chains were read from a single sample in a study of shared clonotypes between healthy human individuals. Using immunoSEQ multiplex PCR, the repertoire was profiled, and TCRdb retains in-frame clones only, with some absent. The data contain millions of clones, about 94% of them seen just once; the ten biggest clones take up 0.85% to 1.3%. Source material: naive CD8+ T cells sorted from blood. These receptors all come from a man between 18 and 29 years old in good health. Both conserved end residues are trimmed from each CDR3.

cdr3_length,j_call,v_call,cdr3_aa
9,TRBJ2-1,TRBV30,AWSGTSVEF
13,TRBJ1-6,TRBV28,ASSPTRHHNSPLH
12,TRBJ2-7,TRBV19,ASSPGTGSYEQY
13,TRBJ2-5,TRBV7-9,ASSFSTGVEETQY
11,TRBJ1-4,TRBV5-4,ASSFSGNEKLF
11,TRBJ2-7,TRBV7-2,ASSLTWGYEQY
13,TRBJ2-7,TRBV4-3,ASSQGMASGYEQY
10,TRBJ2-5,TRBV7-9,ASSSRSETQY
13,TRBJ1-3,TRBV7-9,ASSPPTGGGNTIY
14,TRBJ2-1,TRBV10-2,ASSESWGEGVNEQF
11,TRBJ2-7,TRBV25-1,ASSDEEFGEQY
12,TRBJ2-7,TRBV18,ASSLQGLPYEQY
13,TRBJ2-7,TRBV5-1,ASRDGRGTDYEQY
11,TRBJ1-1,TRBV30,AWSSSKRCEAF
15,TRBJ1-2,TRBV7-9,ASSLVGGQGEDYGYT
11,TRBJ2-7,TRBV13,ASRSDGSYEQY
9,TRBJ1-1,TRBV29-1,SVYAGAEAF
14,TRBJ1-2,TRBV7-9,ASSGTPGVTNYGYT
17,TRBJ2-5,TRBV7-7,ASSLLGSGSAPALRTQY
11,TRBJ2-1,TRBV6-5,ASSYSGQIQQF
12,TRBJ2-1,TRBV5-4,ASTMDRITDEQF
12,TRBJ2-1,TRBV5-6,ASSSGPSYNEQF
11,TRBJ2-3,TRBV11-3,ASSFEGTDTQY
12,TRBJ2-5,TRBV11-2,ASSTGTSRETQY
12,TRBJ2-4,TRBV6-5,ASSYSLAKNIQY
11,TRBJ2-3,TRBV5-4,ASSPGGTDTQY
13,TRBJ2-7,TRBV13,ASSLRDRGGEEQY
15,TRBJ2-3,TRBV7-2,ASSLGFWGSETDTQY
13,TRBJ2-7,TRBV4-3,ASSQAGQGAYEQY
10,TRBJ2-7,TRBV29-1,SVLGSSYEQY
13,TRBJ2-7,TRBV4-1,ASSQVGDGSYEQY
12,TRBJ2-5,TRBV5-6,ASSLGQLQETQY
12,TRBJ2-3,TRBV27,ASSPFKEADTQY
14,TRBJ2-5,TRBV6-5,ASSYYLAGEGETQY
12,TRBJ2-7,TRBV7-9,ASSSTGGSYEQY
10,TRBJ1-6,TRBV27,ATRTGFTPLH
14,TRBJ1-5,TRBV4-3,ASSLNWDPSNQPQH
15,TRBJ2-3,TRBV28,ASSLVGTSGGLDTQY
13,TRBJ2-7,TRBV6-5,ASSYGDSVSYEQY
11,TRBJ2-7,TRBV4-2,ASSQDSGDEQY
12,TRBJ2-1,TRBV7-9,ASSLDYGVPEQF
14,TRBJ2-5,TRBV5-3,ARSLETDSEQETQY
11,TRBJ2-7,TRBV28,ASSFGISYEQY
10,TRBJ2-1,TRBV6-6,ASSPLGDEQF
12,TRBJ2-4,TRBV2,ASSGLAVKNIQY
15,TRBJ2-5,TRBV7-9,ASSYNGAGGQQETQY
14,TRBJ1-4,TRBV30,AWSTPGEATNEKLF
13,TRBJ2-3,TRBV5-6,ASSPSGRGTDTQY
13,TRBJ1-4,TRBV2,ASRGQVTTNEKLF
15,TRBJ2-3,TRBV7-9,ASSFPLAGGGSDTQY
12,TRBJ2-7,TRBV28,ASSFQGLAIEQY
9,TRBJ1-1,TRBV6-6,ASTLVKEAF